A single sample gave rise to the 25 T cell receptor beta chains below, sequenced in a study of control samples from healthy donors and cancer patients. Produced via immunoSEQ multiplex PCR; TCRdb's table is partial and in-frame only. The sample includes some 45,000 clones, less than 95% of them seen just once. The sample comprised PBMCs. The receptors come from a woman in her thirties or forties with head and neck cancer.

The V call is TRBV6-5, the J call TRBJ2-1; 7 positions match TRBD1. The germline V gene encodes CDR1 MNHEY and CDR2 SVGAGI. The CDR3 loop spans 16 amino acids. J gave up 6 bases and V 4 bases, and 12 bases lay outside the gene matches. CDR3 loop: CASSLSRDSLLNEQFF. CDR3 in DNA: TGTGCCAGCAGTTTGTCCCGGGACAGCCTTCTCAATGAGCAGTTCTTC.

V and J are TRBV29-1 and TRBJ2-4; D might be TRBD1 (6 bases). The CDR3 contains 16 residues. V dropped 6 bases and J dropped 0 bases, with 18 bases sitting between them. Germline V gene lookup returns CDR1 SQVTM and CDR2 ANQGSEA. CDR3 in amino acids: CSVAKRGKGAKNIQYF. CDR3 sequence (DNA): TGCAGCGTCGCGAAGAGGGGGAAGGGAGCCAAAAACATTCAGTACTTC.

The J gene is TRBJ2-7, the V gene TRBV5-6; 7 bases line up with TRBD1. CDR1 is SGHDT and CDR2 is YYEEEE in the germline V gene. V was clipped by 1 base and J by 2 bases; unmatched bases: 3. CDR3 length: 14 amino acids. The CDR3 region has the DNA TGTGCCAGCAGCTTGTGGCAGGGGGCCTACGAGCAGTACTTC. This sequence encodes CASSLWQGAYEQYF.

This sequence joins TRBV7-8 and TRBJ1-5; D is unresolved. Between the trimmed V and J ends, which lost 1 base and 3 bases, there was a span of 16 bases. The CDR3 covers 17 residues. Germline V gene lookup returns CDR1 SGHVS and CDR2 FQNEAQ. CDR3 sequence: CASSLGSRTNHNQPQHF. The DNA of the CDR3 is TGTGCCAGCAGCTTAGGGTCGCGGACTAATCACAATCAGCCCCAGCATTTT.

This chain uses TRBV5-1 with TRBJ1-1; TRBD1 aligns across 8 bases. Germline assignment: CDR1 SGHRS and CDR2 YFSETQ. V lost 7 bases, J lost 0 bases, and 2 bases stayed unmatched. The CDR3 spans 13 residues. Here the CDR3 DNA reads TGCGCCAGCGGACAGGGAGTGAACACTGAAGCTTTCTTT. Its translation: CASGQGVNTEAFF.

The chain combines TRBV24-1 with TRBJ2-2; 11 bases match TRBD1. From germline, CDR1 is KGHDR and CDR2 SFDVKD. After removal of 3 bases from V and 4 bases from J, the junction contained 6 bases not matched to a gene. The CDR3 is made up of 17 amino acids. CDR3 bases: TGTGCCACCAGTGATAGGGGGACAGGGGGGTTCACCGGGGAGCTGTTTTTT. Translation: CATSDRGTGGFTGELFF.

The chain employs TRBV12-5 and TRBJ1-2; 8 bases are shared with TRBD1. The CDR3 runs 13 residues. The junction had 3 bases not matched to a gene; V was cut back by 4 bases and J by 5 bases. Germline CDR1 reads LGHNT; CDR2 reads FRNRAP. CDR3 bases: TGTGCTAGTGGTTCGCGGACAGGGTATGGCTACACCTTC. This encodes CASGSRTGYGYTF.

The chain carries TRBV5-1 and TRBJ2-7; a possible D gene is TRBD2 (6 bases). Germline V gene data show CDR1 as SGHRS and CDR2 as YFSETQ. The CDR3 consists of 14 residues. Trimming shortened V by 2 bases and J by 5 bases, and 14 bases separated the two germline ends. CDR3 sequence: CASSLGGNPNEQYF. In DNA, the CDR3 is TGCGCCAGCAGCTTAGGCGGGAACCCGAACGAGCAGTACTTC.

This chain links TRBV6-6 with TRBJ2-5, with D maybe TRBD1 (6 bases). This CDR3 is built from 14 residues. Between the trimmed V and J ends, which lost 6 bases and 2 bases, there was a span of 13 bases. CDR1 is MNHNY and CDR2 is SVGAGI in the germline V gene (reference sequence). The CDR3 here is CASRQQGKQETQYF. The CDR3 coding sequence is TGTGCCAGCAGGCAACAGGGAAAACAAGAGACCCAGTACTTC.

The chain is built from TRBV5-1 and TRBJ1-1; 8 positions match TRBD1. The CDR3 covers 15 residues. J gave up 1 base and V 4 bases, and 6 bases lay outside the gene matches. Germline V gene data show CDR1 as SGHRS and CDR2 as YFSETQ. CDR3 amino acids: CASSGEDRANTEAFF. In DNA form, the CDR3 reads TGCGCCAGCAGCGGGGAGGACAGGGCGAACACTGAAGCTTTCTTT.

A word on this clone: Different DNA sequences within this sample yield the same CDR3. The rearrangement uses TRBV6-5 and TRBJ1-1; a weak D match, TRBD1 (5 bases). This CDR3 contains 14 residues. Germline V gene lookup returns CDR1 MNHEY and CDR2 SVGAGI. V was trimmed by 6 bases and J by 1 base, leaving 12 bases between them. The CDR3 DNA reads TGTGCCAGCAGCCGAGGGGTCTCGAACACTGAAGCTTTCTTT. Translating it yields CASSRGVSNTEAFF.

The V call is TRBV2, the J call TRBJ1-1; D is unclear. CDR1 SNHLY and CDR2 FYNNEI come from the germline V gene. V was cut by 9 bases and J by 5 bases, with 13 bases left in between. This CDR3 contains 12 residues. In DNA form, the CDR3 reads TGTGCCAGTGGAGGGTTCCGTACTGAAGCTTTCTTT. Its protein product is CASGGFRTEAFF.

The rearrangement joins TRBV5-4 to TRBJ2-1, with D uncertain. The V and J ends lost 1 base and 7 bases respectively, with 6 bases between them. CDR1 is SGHNT and CDR2 is YYREEE in the germline V gene (reference sequence). The CDR3 is made up of 12 amino acids. The CDR3 loop is CASSLSQNEQFF. CDR3 bases: TGTGCCAGCAGCTTGTCTCAGAATGAGCAGTTCTTC.

In this sample, this clone turned up once. This chain connects TRBV7-9 to TRBJ1-2; 10 bases align to TRBD1. J was trimmed by 6 bases and V by 5 bases; bases with no gene match: 12. The germline V gene encodes CDR1 SEHNR and CDR2 FQNEAQ (reference sequence). The CDR3 loop spans 16 amino acids. CDR3 region: CASSPDTGGTGDGYTF. CDR3 DNA: TGTGCCAGCAGCCCCGATACGGGGGGGACAGGGGATGGCTACACCTTC.

The V call is TRBV19, the J call TRBJ1-3; no firm D call. The germline gives CDR1 LNHDA, CDR2 SQIVND (reference sequence). This CDR3 region has 16 residues. V was shortened by 8 bases and J by 0 bases, with 17 bases between the two germline ends. The CDR3 bases are TGTGCCAGTCGCTCGCCGCGGGGTTACTCTGGAAACACCATATATTTT. Its protein product is CASRSPRGYSGNTIYF.

The chain carries TRBV18 and TRBJ2-5, with a weak D call TRBD2 (5 bases). V dropped 2 bases and J dropped 4 bases, with 8 bases sitting between them. Germline CDR1 and CDR2: KGHSH and LQKENI. The CDR3 loop spans 13 amino acids. CDR3 nucleotides: TGTGCCAGCTCACCAAGGGAGAGAGAGACCCAGTACTTC. Amino acids: CASSPRERETQYF. Full variable domain (rest looked up from reference TRBV18 and TRBJ2-5): NAGVMQNPRHLVRRRGQEARLRCSPMKGHSHVYWYRQLPEEGLKFMVYLQKENIIDESGMPKERFSAEFPKEGPSILRIQQVVRGDSAAYFCASSPRERETQYFGPGTRLLVL.

The rearrangement uses TRBV6-5 and TRBJ2-2; D gene ambiguous. The V gene lost 10 bases and the J gene lost 7 bases, with 13 bases spanning the gap. CDR1 is MNHEY, CDR2 SVGAGI, per germline. The CDR3 is 12 amino acids. For the CDR3, the DNA is TGTGCCACCGGTGTTACGAACGGGGAGCTGTTTTTT. Its translation: CATGVTNGELFF.

The V and J genes are TRBV9 and TRBJ2-3, with a weak D call TRBD1 (6 bases). This CDR3 comprises 16 residues. CDR1 SGDLS and CDR2 YYNGEE come from the germline V gene. V lost 3 bases, J lost 2 bases, and 16 bases lay in between. Here the CDR3 DNA reads TGTGCCAGCAGCGCCAGGGGAAGTAAGGTCACAGATACGCAGTATTTT. Its translation is CASSARGSKVTDTQYF.

V usage is TRBV6-6 and J usage is TRBJ1-2; no reliable D call. The V gene's germline CDR1 is MNHNY and CDR2 SVGAGI (reference sequence). The CDR3 runs 14 residues. V lost 0 bases and J lost 7, with 12 bases in between. This CDR3 is CASSYSSPGRGYTF. CDR3 nucleotide sequence: TGTGCCAGCAGTTACTCCTCTCCGGGCCGTGGCTACACCTTC.

This clone has only one observation. J is TRBJ2-7 and V is TRBV11-3; 10 positions match TRBD1. In germline, CDR1 is SGHNT, CDR2 YENEEA. After removal of 5 bases from V and 1 base from J, the junction contained 5 bases not matched to a gene. CDR3 length equals 15 residues. The CDR3 loop is CASSDPGQGSYEQYF. CDR3 DNA: TGTGCCAGCAGCGATCCGGGACAGGGGTCCTACGAGCAGTACTTC.

V usage is TRBV7-2 and J usage is TRBJ1-4; D not resolved. Trimming removed 5 bases from V and 4 bases from J, with 11 bases in between. CDR1 and CDR2 from the germline V gene are SGHTA and FQGNSA. There are 14 residues in the CDR3. This CDR3 reads CASSPGQINEKLFF. The CDR3 DNA is TGTGCCAGCAGCCCCGGGCAGATTAATGAAAAACTGTTTTTT.

The chain recombines TRBV28 with TRBJ2-1; 7 nucleotides align to TRBD2. CDR3 length: 15 residues. Germline V gene data show CDR1 as MDHEN and CDR2 as SYDVKM. V dropped 2 bases and J dropped 4; count of bases not matched to a gene: 5. CDR3 in amino acids: CASSLGGSGYNEQFF. CDR3 DNA: TGTGCCAGCAGTTTAGGCGGGAGTGGGTACAATGAGCAGTTCTTC.

This chain links TRBV24-1 with TRBJ2-7; TRBD2 might be the D (5 bases). CDR1 and CDR2 from the germline V gene are KGHDR and SFDVKD. This CDR3 has 13 amino acids. Trimming took off 12 bases at V and 0 bases at J, with 14 bases between the two ends. Written as DNA, the CDR3 is TGTGCCTCCCTAGCCGCCTCCTCCTACGAGCAGTACTTC. It encodes CASLAASSYEQYF.

The rearrangement joins TRBV25-1 to TRBJ1-2, with D possibly matching TRBD1 (5 bases). The V end lost 4 bases, the J end lost 8 bases, and 26 bases lay between the germline ends. Germline CDR1 and CDR2: MGHDK and SYGVNS. This CDR3 spans 17 amino acids. The CDR3, as DNA: TGTGCCAGCAGTGCCTTCCAGGGCGCCAACCCCTTTGGGGGCTACACCTTC. Its translation is CASSAFQGANPFGGYTF.

The J gene is TRBJ1-5, the V gene TRBV21-1; the table assigns TRBD1, which was not confirmed against the DNA. TRBV21-1 is marked as a pseudogene. The CDR3 is 15 residues long. The CDR3 sequence: CASSRQGALNQPQHF. The CDR3, as DNA: TGTGCCAGCAGTCGACAGGGGGCATTGAATCAGCCCCAGCATTTT.